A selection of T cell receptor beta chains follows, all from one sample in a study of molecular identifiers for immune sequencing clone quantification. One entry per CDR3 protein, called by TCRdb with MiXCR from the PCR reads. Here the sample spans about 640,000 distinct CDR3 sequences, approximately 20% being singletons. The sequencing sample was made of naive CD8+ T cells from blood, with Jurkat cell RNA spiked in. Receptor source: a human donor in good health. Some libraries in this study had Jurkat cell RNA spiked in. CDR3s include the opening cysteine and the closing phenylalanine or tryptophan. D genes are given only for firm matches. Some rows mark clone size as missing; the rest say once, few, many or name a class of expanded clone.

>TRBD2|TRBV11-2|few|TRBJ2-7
CASSLDSPLAGSYEQYF
TGTGCCAGCAGCTTAGATTCCCCGTTAGCGGGGAGTTACGAGCAGTACTTC
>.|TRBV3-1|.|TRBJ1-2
CASSPAGQSYGYTF
TGTGCCAGCAGCCCCGCAGGACAGAGCTATGGCTACACCTTC
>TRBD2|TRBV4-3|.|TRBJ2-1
CASSQDALAGTNEQFF
TGCGCCAGCAGCCAAGACGCTCTAGCGGGGACCAATGAGCAGTTCTTC
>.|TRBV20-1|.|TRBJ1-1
CSAHSYQVGEAFF
TGCAGTGCCCATTCCTACCAGGTTGGTGAAGCTTTCTTT
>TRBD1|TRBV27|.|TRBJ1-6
CASSPMPGQHNSPLHF
TGTGCCAGCAGTCCTATGCCGGGACAGCATAATTCACCCCTCCACTTT
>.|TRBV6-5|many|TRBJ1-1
CASSYSYRTNTEAFF
TGTGCCAGCAGTTACTCGTACAGGACCAACACTGAAGCTTTCTTT
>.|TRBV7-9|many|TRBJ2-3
CASSPWVSDTQYF
TGTGCCAGCAGCCCTTGGGTTTCGGATACGCAGTATTTT
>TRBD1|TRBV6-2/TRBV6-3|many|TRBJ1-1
CASSGPGRGHTEAFF
TGTGCCAGCAGTGGTCCGGGGAGGGGGCACACTGAAGCTTTCTTT
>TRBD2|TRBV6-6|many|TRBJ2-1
CASTGVAGVEQFF
TGTGCCAGCACAGGTGTGGCGGGGGTTGAGCAGTTCTTC
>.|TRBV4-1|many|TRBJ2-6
CASSQAGGPSRGANVLTF
TGCGCCAGCAGCCAAGCGGGGGGCCCTTCGAGGGGGGCCAACGTCCTGACTTTC
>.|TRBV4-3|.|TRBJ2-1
CASSQDFNGSPHNEQFF
TGCGCCAGCAGCCAAGATTTTAACGGGAGCCCCCACAATGAGCAGTTCTTC
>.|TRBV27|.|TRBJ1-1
CASSLLSSVRTEAFF
TGTGCCAGCAGTTTACTGTCTTCGGTGAGGACTGAAGCTTTCTTT
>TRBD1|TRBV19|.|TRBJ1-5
CASSGKQGAQPQHF
TGTGCCAGTAGTGGCAAACAGGGGGCTCAGCCCCAGCATTTT
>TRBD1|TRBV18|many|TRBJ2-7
CASSPPPGQARDEQYF
TGTGCCAGCTCACCACCCCCAGGACAGGCCCGGGACGAGCAGTACTTC
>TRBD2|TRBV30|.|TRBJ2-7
CAWSVWGGRYEQYF
TGTGCCTGGAGTGTGTGGGGGGGTCGCTACGAGCAGTACTTC
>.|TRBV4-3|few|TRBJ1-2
CASSQAVRGAYGYTF
TGCGCCAGCAGCCAAGCCGTGCGGGGGGCTTATGGCTACACCTTC
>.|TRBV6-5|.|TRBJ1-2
CASGNSGDPGYGYTF
TGTGCCAGCGGTAACTCAGGGGACCCGGGCTATGGCTACACCTTC
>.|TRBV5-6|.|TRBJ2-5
CASSSRLSAKAQETQYF
TGTGCCAGCAGCTCACGACTCTCGGCGAAGGCTCAAGAGACCCAGTACTTC
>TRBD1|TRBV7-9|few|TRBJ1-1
CASSPPDRENTEAFF
TGTGCCAGCAGCCCCCCGGACAGGGAGAACACTGAAGCTTTCTTT
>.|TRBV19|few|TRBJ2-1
CASSITARALFDEQFF
TGTGCCAGTAGTATAACCGCCAGGGCGTTGTTCGATGAGCAGTTCTTC